These T cell receptor beta chains were read from a single sample in a study of vaccination and CD4 T cells after COVID-19. TCRdb passed the PCR reads through MiXCR, listing each CDR3 protein once. This sample yields some 12,000 distinct CDR3 sequences, of which around 61% are seen a single time; roughly 7.2% belongs to the top ten. No antigen has been assigned to these receptors. This specimen consisted of CD4+ T cells from blood, cultured in vitro, obtained before SARS-CoV-2 vaccination. The receptors originated from a human donor who had recovered from COVID-19. The CDR3 runs from the conserved cysteine through the conserved F or W. A D gene is named only where the DNA matches it firmly. Rows give clone size only sometimes, using once, few, many, or a class for an expanded clone.

CATSDSFGGGGNTGELFF | TRBD2 | TRBV24-1 | -
CATSRYLRLAGGRGPTDTQYF | TRBD2 | TRBV15 | few
CATSRVDNSYEQYF | - | TRBV15 | -
CASSQTGFGREQYF | - | TRBV6-2/TRBV6-3 | -
CSARGPRSTEAFF | - | TRBV20-1 | few
CASSESITGVTGELFF | TRBD1 | TRBV10-1 | few
CASAGVTNEQFF | - | TRBV9 | once
CASSLKISQPQHF | - | TRBV7-3 | once
CASSDISPFGRAFVTDTQYF | TRBD2 | TRBV27 | -
CASSLNRLNSPLHF | - | TRBV7-2 | -
CSAGNRGYEQYF | TRBD1 | TRBV20-1 | -